Detailed here is one TCR beta chain. Its antigen is unidentified. The PCR made use of 60 Vbeta and 13 Jbeta primers. This table comes from immunoSEQ multiplex PCR, and its TCRdb copy is limited to in-frame clones, with some not included. The data show some 130,000 clones, 60% to 80% seen once. These data come from a study of cytomegalovirus exposure and HLA in healthy donors. As for the study in general: Within the Caucasian-associated ancestry cluster were 81% of the roughly 400 genotyped donors. Overall study results and limits: Highest at DRB1 and lowest at HLA-C, TCR association rates differed among HLA loci in a later analysis. Several top significant clusters appeared, in a later analysis, to be linked to common viral pathogens. The presence/absence work took it that sequencing depth was about the same across donors.

The CDR3 consists of 16 residues. After removal of 2 bases from V and 7 bases from J, the junction contained 11 bases not matched to a gene. Germline-derived CDR1 and CDR2 are GTSNPN and SVGIG (reference sequence). Material for sequencing was PBMCs. This TCR came from a man between 18 and 29 years old in good health and CMV-seronegative. This sequence joins TRBV30 and TRBJ2-7; 13 bases are shared with TRBD2. Here the CDR3 reads CAWSPPGTSGVYEQYF. CDR3 nucleotide sequence: TGTGCCTGGAGTCCGCCCGGGACTAGCGGGGTTTATGAGCAGTACTTC.